This TCR beta chain was sequenced in a study of T cells in Graves' hyperthyroidism and ophthalmopathy. Study information: Staff took peripheral blood when the initial diagnosis was made, before any treatment began.

By share, this clonotype ranks as medium-sized. Its antigen is not identified. The CDR3 runs 13 residues. CDR1 and CDR2 from the germline V gene are MNHEY and SVGAGI. V was clipped by 2 bases and J by 3 bases, with 7 bases between them. There were TCR beta CDR3 regions amplified from RNA transcripts. Researchers ran a first-round RT-PCR on the TCR CDR3 using the HTBI primer set. TCRdb recomputed calls from the multiplex PCR reads with MiXCR, one row per CDR3 protein. The table shows roughly 560,000 distinct CDR3 sequences, with roughly 15% occurring only once. Ophthalmopathy cases scored 3 or more on the Clinical Activity Score and 4 or more on NOSPECS grade, with duration below 3 months. The diagnostic basis comprised clinical symptoms, serum thyroxine and TRAb, thyroid ultrasound and orbital computed tomography. Overall study findings and caveats: Most clonotypes expanded in the thyroid (above 0.001) were also present in blood.

The TCR was taken from a woman in her thirties or forties with Graves' ophthalmopathy. The sequencing input was blood. The chain is built from TRBV6-5 and TRBJ1-1; D might be TRBD1 (5 bases). This CDR3 is CASSYGRDTEAFF. DNA of the CDR3: TGTGCCAGCAGTTACGGCAGGGACACTGAAGCTTTCTTT.